A selection of T cell receptor beta chains follows, all from one sample in a study of T cells after yellow fever vaccination. TCRdb passed the 5' RACE reads through MiXCR, listing each CDR3 protein once. The sample consists of 100,000 to 150,000 distinct CDR3 sequences, about 7% of them appearing once. The sample here was CD4+ T cells sorted from PBMCs, taken roughly 10 days after the first yellow fever vaccination. These TCRs come from a man aged 18 to 35 who received the YFV17D yellow fever vaccine. The CDR3 runs from the conserved cysteine through the conserved F or W. A D gene is named only where the DNA matches it firmly. Rows give clone size only sometimes, using once, few, many, or a class for an expanded clone.

clone_size: many
j_call: TRBJ1-1
d_call: -
v_call: TRBV7-3
cdr3_aa: CASSSIPGDLGTEAFF
cdr3_nt: TGTGCCAGCAGCTCGATCCCCGGGGACCTGGGCACTGAAGCTTTCTTT

clone_size: many
j_call: TRBJ2-7
d_call: -
v_call: TRBV9
cdr3_aa: CASSVTEGYEQYF
cdr3_nt: TGTGCCAGCAGCGTGACCGAAGGATACGAGCAGTACTTC

clone_size: many
j_call: TRBJ2-7
d_call: -
v_call: TRBV5-1
cdr3_aa: CASSLGTDSRAFYEQYF
cdr3_nt: TGCGCCAGCAGCTTGGGAACGGACAGCCGAGCCTTTTACGAGCAGTACTTC

clone_size: many
j_call: TRBJ2-1
d_call: -
v_call: TRBV24-1
cdr3_aa: CATRDSYNEQFF
cdr3_nt: TGTGCCACCCGGGACTCTTACAATGAGCAGTTCTTC

clone_size: many
j_call: TRBJ2-4
d_call: -
v_call: TRBV10-2
cdr3_aa: CASSESSGGPHQYF
cdr3_nt: TGCGCCAGCAGTGAGTCTTCAGGGGGGCCGCATCAGTACTTC

clone_size: many
j_call: TRBJ1-6
d_call: TRBD1
v_call: TRBV20-1
cdr3_aa: CSARDWDSYNSPLHF
cdr3_nt: TGCAGTGCTAGAGATTGGGACAGCTATAATTCACCCCTCCACTTT

clone_size: few
j_call: TRBJ2-6
d_call: -
v_call: TRBV11-2
cdr3_aa: CASSLSVLSSGANVLTF
cdr3_nt: TGTGCCAGCAGCTTAAGTGTCCTTAGCTCTGGGGCCAACGTCCTGACTTTC

clone_size: many
j_call: TRBJ2-1
d_call: -
v_call: TRBV7-6
cdr3_aa: CASSLARINEQFF
cdr3_nt: TGTGCCAGCAGCTTAGCGAGGATCAATGAGCAGTTCTTC

clone_size: many
j_call: TRBJ2-3
d_call: -
v_call: TRBV12-3/TRBV12-4
cdr3_aa: CASTAPTDTQYF
cdr3_nt: TGTGCCAGCACCGCCCCCACAGATACGCAGTATTTT

clone_size: many
j_call: TRBJ2-2
d_call: -
v_call: TRBV20-1
cdr3_aa: CSAQSRANTGELFF
cdr3_nt: TGCAGTGCTCAGAGCAGGGCGAACACCGGGGAGCTGTTTTTT

clone_size: many
j_call: TRBJ1-6
d_call: -
v_call: TRBV3-1
cdr3_aa: CASSRGSTGRPLHF
cdr3_nt: TGTGCCAGCAGCCGGGGGTCCACCGGCCGACCCCTCCACTTT

clone_size: many
j_call: TRBJ2-3
d_call: -
v_call: TRBV14
cdr3_aa: CASSQVRDSLPYF
cdr3_nt: TGTGCCAGCAGCCAAGTACGGGACTCCCTCCCGTATTTT

clone_size: many
j_call: TRBJ2-3
d_call: TRBD2
v_call: TRBV12-3/TRBV12-4
cdr3_aa: CASSLAGAGVSTDTQYF
cdr3_nt: TGTGCCAGCAGTTTAGCAGGGGCGGGGGTTAGCACAGATACGCAGTATTTT

clone_size: many
j_call: TRBJ1-1
d_call: -
v_call: TRBV20-1
cdr3_aa: CSARRFSNTEAFF
cdr3_nt: TGCAGTGCTCGCAGGTTCTCGAACACTGAAGCTTTCTTT

clone_size: -
j_call: TRBJ1-1
d_call: -
v_call: TRBV7-5
cdr3_aa: CISVPEAKTRAMNTEAFF
cdr3_nt: -